These 27 T cell receptor beta chains share one sample of origin, sequenced in a study of shared clonotypes between healthy human individuals. Sequenced by immunoSEQ multiplex PCR; TCRdb stores in-frame clones only, minus some. Among 2 million to 3 million clones, more than 85% were seen once, and the ten largest hold approximately 0.37%. The sample was naive CD4+ T cells from PBMCs. Subset defined: CD45RA+ positively selected. Receptor source: a man between 18 and 35 years old in good health. Some clones in this sample may be carry-over from other donors' samples.

The chain joins TRBV25-1 to TRBJ2-1, with a weak D call TRBD1 (6 bases). V dropped 6 bases and J dropped 6 bases, with 24 bases sitting between them. The CDR3 sequence is 17 residues long. In germline, CDR1 is MGHDK, CDR2 SYGVNS. The CDR3 here is CASSRRVTAGVRNEQFF. For the CDR3, the DNA is TGTGCCAGCAGCAGAAGGGTGACGGCAGGGGTTCGCAATGAGCAGTTCTTC.

Note on this clone: Within the sample, other DNA sequences also encode this same CDR3. V and J are TRBV5-1 and TRBJ2-5; no firm D call. From germline, CDR1 is SGHRS and CDR2 YFSETQ. The CDR3 totals 13 residues. The V gene lost 0 bases and the J gene lost 5 bases, with 8 bases spanning the gap. The CDR3 sequence is CASSLGGRETQYF. DNA of the CDR3: TGCGCCAGCAGCTTGGGGGGTCGGGAGACCCAGTACTTC.

The V call is TRBV4-2, the J call TRBJ1-3, with D perhaps TRBD1 (5 bases). Deletions cut 3 bases from V and 0 bases from J, with 18 bases between. The CDR3 totals 18 residues. CDR1 is LGHNA and CDR2 is YNFKEQ in the germline V gene. For the CDR3, the DNA is TGTGCCAGCAGCCAGAACTTCGGGACCCAGAGCTCTGGAAACACCATATATTTT. The encoded protein is CASSQNFGTQSSGNTIYF.

Concerning this clone itself: The same CDR3 is also encoded by other DNA sequences in this sample. The genes are TRBV19 and TRBJ2-7; no definite D call. CDR3 length equals 13 residues. The germline V gene has CDR1 LNHDA and CDR2 SQIVND (reference sequence). The V end lost 2 bases, the J end lost 1 base, and 6 bases lay between the germline ends. CDR3 nucleotides: TGTGCCAGTAGTATAACCGGTTCCTACGAGCAGTACTTC. The encoded protein is CASSITGSYEQYF.

In regard to this clone: The same CDR3 arises from other DNA sequences in this sample as well. The J gene is TRBJ2-7, the V gene TRBV7-9; maybe TRBD2 (5 bases). CDR1 is SEHNR and CDR2 is FQNEAQ in the germline V gene (reference sequence). V shed 1 base and J shed 2 bases, with 9 bases lying between them. The CDR3 extends over 14 amino acids. The CDR3 sequence is CASSLGTGTYEQYF. The DNA of the CDR3 is TGTGCCAGCAGCTTAGGGACTGGGACCTACGAGCAGTACTTC.

In DNA, the CDR3 is TGTTCGGGACAGGCTCAAGAGACCCAGTACTTC. It translates to CSGQAQETQYF. V usage is TRBV2 and J usage is TRBJ2-5; 8 nucleotides agree with TRBD1. The CDR3 has 11 residues. The germline V gene has CDR1 SNHLY and CDR2 FYNNEI.

V and J are TRBV4-1 and TRBJ2-5; the D is unclear. The CDR3 contains 15 residues. Germline-derived CDR1 and CDR2 are MGHRA and YSYEKL. V was clipped by 0 bases and J by 1 base, with 9 bases between them. The CDR3 DNA sequence: TGCGCCAGCAGCCAAGATGCCGTGGGCCAAGAGACCCAGTACTTC. It encodes CASSQDAVGQETQYF.

Remarks on this clone: The same CDR3 also results from other DNA sequences found in this sample. The chain recombines TRBV6-5 with TRBJ2-1; D is undetermined. The CDR3 sequence is 13 residues long. Germline values: CDR1 MNHEY, CDR2 SVGAGI. V gave up 2 bases and J gave up 6 bases, with 8 bases separating them. The CDR3: CASSYGWGNEQFF. DNA for the CDR3: TGTGCCAGCAGTTACGGTTGGGGCAATGAGCAGTTCTTC.

The chain carries TRBV27 and TRBJ2-2; 13 nucleotides match TRBD2. In germline, CDR1 is MNHEY, CDR2 SMNVEV (reference sequence). Germline trimming cut 3 bases from V and 6 bases from J; bases unmatched to any gene: 10. The CDR3 is made up of 18 amino acids. The chain's CDR3 is CASSLLLAGGLFPGELFF. The CDR3 DNA sequence: TGTGCCAGCAGTTTGTTACTAGCGGGAGGGCTTTTTCCCGGGGAGCTGTTTTTT.

V is TRBV19 and J is TRBJ2-7, with 7 positions matching TRBD2. CDR1 LNHDA and CDR2 SQIVND come from the germline V gene (reference sequence). The V and J ends lost 7 bases and 6 bases, in that order; junction bases with no gene match: 9. The CDR3 runs to 13 residues. The CDR3 nucleotides are TGTGCCAGTAACCCGTGGGGGGGTTCCGAGCAGTACTTC. Amino acid sequence: CASNPWGGSEQYF.

V is TRBV7-2 and J is TRBJ2-1, with D unresolved. CDR3 length equals 13 residues. CDR1 is SGHTA and CDR2 is FQGNSA in the germline V gene. V dropped 5 bases and J dropped 4 bases, with 9 bases sitting between them. The CDR3 is CASSSGMYNEQFF. In DNA, the CDR3 is TGTGCCAGCAGCAGTGGGATGTACAATGAGCAGTTCTTC. The whole variable domain, filled in from reference TRBV7-2 and TRBJ2-1, reads GAGVSQSPSNKVTEKGKDVELRCDPISGHTALYWYRQSLGQGLEFLIYFQGNSAPDKSGLPSDRFSAERTGGSVSTLTIQRTQQEDSAVYLCASSSGMYNEQFFGPGTRLTVL.

The V gene is TRBV19, the J gene TRBJ2-5; D uncertain. This CDR3 is 15 amino acids long. Trimming left V 1 base short and J 5 bases short, with 14 bases between. CDR1 is LNHDA and CDR2 is SQIVND in the germline V gene (reference sequence). The CDR3 region is CASSIVRALGETQYF. CDR3 in DNA: TGTGCCAGTAGTATAGTAAGGGCCCTCGGGGAGACCCAGTACTTC.

The chain employs TRBV5-1 and TRBJ2-1, with TRBD1 as a possible D gene (5 bases). The CDR3 is 14 residues long. Trimming took 6 bases from V and 5 from J, leaving 15 bases between them. CDR1 and CDR2 (germline): SGHRS, YFSETQ. CDR3 DNA: TGCGCCAGCAAGGACCAGGGTTTGGACAATGAGCAGTTCTTC. Amino acids: CASKDQGLDNEQFF.

This clone appeared a single time. The chain is built from TRBV11-2 and TRBJ2-5; 12 bases agree with TRBD2. Per the germline V gene, CDR1 is SGHAT and CDR2 is FQNNGV. The CDR3 spans 17 residues. After removal of 0 bases from V and 5 bases from J, the junction contained 7 bases not matched to a gene. CDR3 in amino acids: CASSLETTSGSWETQYF. The CDR3 bases are TGTGCCAGCAGCTTAGAAACGACTAGCGGGAGTTGGGAGACCCAGTACTTC.

This sequence joins TRBV10-3 and TRBJ2-7; 9 bases are a match to TRBD2. The J segment lost 7 bases and the V segment lost 10 bases, leaving 8 bases of the junction unmatched. CDR3 length equals 12 residues. The germline CDR1 and CDR2 sequences are ENHRY and SYGVKD. CDR3 sequence reads: CASAALAGEQYF. The CDR3 DNA reads TGTGCCAGCGCGGCCCTAGCGGGAGAGCAGTACTTC.

The chain couples TRBV18 to TRBJ2-5; D is tentatively TRBD1 or TRBD2 (6 bases each). Between the trimmed V and J ends, which lost 1 base and 6 bases, there was a span of 15 bases. The CDR3 sequence is 15 residues long. Germline V CDR1 and CDR2: KGHSH, LQKENI. CDR3 sequence reads: CASSPQVGGFKTQYF. CDR3 bases: TGTGCCAGCTCACCACAGGTGGGGGGCTTCAAGACCCAGTACTTC.

This chain connects TRBV9 to TRBJ2-1; perhaps TRBD2 as D (5 bases). The V end lost 0 bases, the J end lost 9 bases, and 7 bases lay between the germline ends. This CDR3 spans 12 amino acids. Germline values: CDR1 SGDLS, CDR2 YYNGEE. CDR3 protein: CASSVVGSEQFF. DNA of the CDR3: TGTGCCAGCAGCGTAGTTGGGAGTGAGCAGTTCTTC.

On this clone itself: The sample holds other DNA sequences that translate to the same CDR3. The J gene is TRBJ2-5, the V gene TRBV5-1; 8 bases align to TRBD1. With V trimmed by 2 bases and J by 5 bases, 5 bases remained unmatched. The CDR3 is made up of 14 amino acids. Germline-derived CDR1 and CDR2 are SGHRS and YFSETQ. The CDR3 nucleotides read TGCGCCAGCAGCTTCCAGGGGGCTCGGGAGACCCAGTACTTC. Translating gives CASSFQGARETQYF.

This clone came up a few times. The chain uses TRBV19 and TRBJ1-1, with D possibly being TRBD1 (5 bases). V lost 6 bases and J 2 bases, leaving 7 bases between the germline ends. This CDR3 is built from 12 residues. Germline loops: CDR1 LNHDA, CDR2 SQIVND (reference sequence). The CDR3 nucleotides are TGTGCCAGTAGGGGGGATAACACTGAAGCTTTCTTT. As protein: CASRGDNTEAFF.

Points on this clone: The identical CDR3 is also encoded by other nucleotide sequences in the sample. The chain has TRBV2 and TRBJ2-5; D possibly corresponds to TRBD1 (5 bases). The germline V gene has CDR1 SNHLY and CDR2 FYNNEI. The V end was cut by 6 bases, the J end by 4 bases, with 6 bases between. The CDR3 contains 11 residues. CDR3 sequence reads: CASSDRETQYF. The DNA of the CDR3 is TGTGCCAGCAGCGACAGAGAGACCCAGTACTTC.

The chain combines TRBV7-8 with TRBJ1-1, with D unresolved. The CDR3 loop spans 11 amino acids. Germline assignment: CDR1 SGHVS and CDR2 FQNEAQ. Trimming took off 1 base at V and 3 bases at J, with 0 bases between the two ends. The CDR3 here is CASSLDTEAFF. CDR3 nucleotide sequence: TGTGCCAGCAGCTTAGACACTGAAGCTTTCTTT.

This clone was detected only once. The chain couples TRBV7-3 to TRBJ2-1; D unclear. The CDR3 loop spans 13 amino acids. Trimming shortened V by 4 bases and J by 5 bases, and 9 bases separated the two germline ends. Germline-derived CDR1 and CDR2 are SGHTA and FQGTGA. CDR3 nucleotides: TGTGCCAGCAGCTCGTCTAGTAACAATGAGCAGTTCTTC. This encodes CASSSSSNNEQFF.

This sequence joins TRBV7-2 and TRBJ2-5, with 8 nucleotides matching TRBD2. Germline CDR1 reads SGHTA; CDR2 reads FQGNSA. J gave up 6 bases and V 8 bases, and 11 bases lay outside the gene matches. The CDR3 runs 14 residues. The CDR3 is CASGGAGVGKTQYF. The CDR3 nucleotides read TGTGCCAGCGGAGGAGCGGGAGTTGGAAAGACCCAGTACTTC.

Regarding this clone: Distinct nucleotide sequences in the sample also encode this CDR3. The chain couples TRBV10-3 to TRBJ2-2, with D uncertain. This CDR3 region has 13 residues. In germline, CDR1 is ENHRY, CDR2 SYGVKD. V was trimmed by 6 bases and J by 3 bases, leaving 8 bases between them. The CDR3 reads CAISQRDTGELFF. CDR3 sequence (DNA): TGTGCCATCAGCCAAAGGGACACCGGGGAGCTGTTTTTT.

This chain uses TRBV5-1 with TRBJ2-6, with 8 bases aligning to TRBD1. V shed 0 bases and J 2 bases; nucleotides not matched to a gene: 4. CDR3 length: 17 amino acids. The V gene's germline CDR1 is SGHRS and CDR2 YFSETQ. CDR3 DNA: TGCGCCAGCAGCTTGGCCTCGGACAGGGCTGGGGCCAACGTCCTGACTTTC. Amino acid sequence: CASSLASDRAGANVLTF.

This chain uses TRBV27 with TRBJ2-2; weak D call: TRBD2 (5 bases). The CDR3 is 13 amino acids. From germline, CDR1 is MNHEY and CDR2 SMNVEV (reference sequence). Trimming removed 2 bases at V and 8 bases at J, with 9 bases between. The CDR3 loop is CASSLLGGGELFF. CDR3 coding DNA: TGTGCCAGCAGTTTACTTGGAGGTGGGGAGCTGTTTTTT.

V and J are TRBV19 and TRBJ1-1; perhaps TRBD1 as D (6 bases). V was clipped by 7 bases and J by 3 bases, with 18 bases between them. Germline V gene data show CDR1 as LNHDA and CDR2 as SQIVND (reference sequence). The CDR3 totals 15 residues. The CDR3 bases are TGTGCCAGTAAAGGAGAAAGGGGGAGGCACACTGAAGCTTTCTTT. Translating gives CASKGERGRHTEAFF.